One and the same sample provided the 4 T cell receptor beta chains below, sequenced in a study of cytomegalovirus exposure and HLA in healthy donors. 13 Jbeta primers and 60 Vbeta primers were used for the PCR. Produced via immunoSEQ multiplex PCR; TCRdb's table is partial and in-frame only. The sample records under 250,000 clones, almost 80% being singletons. What was sequenced was PBMCs. Receptors were obtained from a male donor in good health and CMV-seronegative.

CDR3 coding DNA: TGTGCCAGTAGTAGCAGACCGGGACAGAAAGGGTACACTGAAGCTTTCTTT. It is translated as CASSSRPGQKGYTEAFF. The chain has TRBV19 and TRBJ1-1; 7 bases are shared with TRBD1. There are 17 residues in the CDR3. Unmatched junction bases numbered 14, after V lost 4 bases and J lost 3 bases. Germline values: CDR1 LNHDA, CDR2 SQIVND (reference sequence).

The chain recombines TRBV18 with TRBJ2-7; TRBD2 matches at 7 bases. The CDR3 sequence is 16 residues long. From germline, CDR1 is KGHSH and CDR2 LQKENI. Trimming at V came to 6 bases and at J to 2 bases, leaving 13 bases not matched to a gene. The CDR3 region has the DNA TGTGCCAGCTCCCCGATCGGGGGGAGCCAAACCTACGAGCAGTACTTC. The encoded protein is CASSPIGGSQTYEQYF.

This chain links TRBV11-2 with TRBJ2-5; 13 nucleotides match TRBD2. CDR1 and CDR2 from the germline V gene are SGHAT and FQNNGV. The CDR3 runs 14 residues. Germline trimming cut 5 bases from V and 9 bases from J; bases unmatched to any gene: 6. CDR3 protein: CASSTGLAGRAQYF. For the CDR3, the DNA is TGTGCCAGCAGCACGGGACTAGCGGGAAGGGCCCAGTACTTC.

This sequence joins TRBV25-1 and TRBJ1-6; possible D gene TRBD1, 6 bases. With 2 bases removed from V and 10 bases from J, the gap between germline ends came to 15 bases. Germline assignment: CDR1 MGHDK and CDR2 SYGVNS. The CDR3 runs to 15 residues. The CDR3: CASSEPGQLGSPLHF. CDR3 DNA sequence: TGTGCCAGCAGTGAACCCGGACAGTTGGGGTCACCCCTCCACTTT.